This TCR beta chain was identified in a study of blood T cell repertoires in COVID-19. The table came from immunoSEQ multiplex PCR; TCRdb's copy has only in-frame clones and leaves some out. The data contain nearly 200,000 clones, around nine tenths of them singletons. Trimming left V 10 bases short and J 0 bases short, with 12 bases between. The CDR3 spans 14 residues. This receptor was obtained from a woman aged 40 to 50 who had recovered from COVID-19. Sequenced input: peripheral blood. This rearrangement joins TRBV23-1 to TRBJ1-4, with D uncertain. TRBV23-1 is designated an ORF whose function remains uncertain. Here the CDR3 DNA reads TGCGCCATAAGTCCGCGGGCAACTAATGAAAAACTGTTTTTT. It codes for CAISPRATNEKLFF.